This paragraph reports one TCR beta chain. Its antigen is as yet unknown. The sample belongs to a study of B cell selection in AIRE deficiency. The study, taken as a whole, reports: Patient Tconv and Treg cells showed healthy-like TCRBV usage, CDR3 length, diversity. Shared Treg sequences were biased toward short CDR3s with few non-templated nucleotide insertions. TCRbeta-only data showed 30% to 40% of shared healthy Treg sequences in healthy Tconv.

The repertoire was sequenced with immunoSEQ multiplex PCR; TCRdb's copy has only in-frame clones and lacks some. The sample yields around 3,000 clones, 60% to 85% seen once. Regulatory T cells were sorted as CD4+CD25hiCD127low/negative cells. In germline, CDR1 is MNHEY, CDR2 SVGAGI. The V and J ends lost 8 bases and 0 bases respectively, with 11 bases between them. The CDR3 extends over 15 amino acids. This sequence joins TRBV6-5 and TRBJ2-6, with a possible D match to TRBD1 (5 bases). Specimen: Tregs sorted from PBMCs. This receptor was taken from a human donor with AIRE deficiency. CDR3 DNA sequence: TGTGCCAGCTCTGGGGCGGTCTCTGGGGCCAACGTCCTGACTTTC. This sequence encodes CASSGAVSGANVLTF.